This T cell receptor (beta chain) was recorded in a study of Ad26.COV2.S vaccination and SARS-CoV-2 variants. Across the study: Enrollment placed the donor in the COV1001 Ad26.COV2.S trial arm. Regarding the study as a whole: Those who received the vaccine showed greater spike-specific TCR breadth than those given placebo. Measures of TCR breadth and depth may have fallen short of total T cell responses.

Concerning this clone itself: What it binds is not known.

Repertoires were generated with immunoSEQ multiplex PCR, while TCRdb's copy carries only in-frame clones and drops some. Among hundreds of thousands of clones listed, approximately 90% were seen once. As to treatment: some 19 received Ad26.COV2.S at low or high dose, single or two shots; about 5 received placebo; per-sample allocation not given. It was on day 63 after the first vaccine or placebo injection that samples were taken. CDR3 length equals 14 residues. The V gene end was trimmed by 6 bases and the J gene end by 4 bases; junction bases not matched to a gene: 4. The germline V gene has CDR1 MGHRA and CDR2 YSYEKL.

The origin of this receptor is a person between 18 and 65 years old who received the Ad26.COV2.S COVID-19 vaccine or a placebo. Source: peripheral blood, taken in a trial of Ad26.COV2.S vaccine versus placebo. The genes are TRBV4-1 and TRBJ2-1, with 9 bases fitting TRBD2. CDR3 in amino acids: CASRDSGGYNEQFF. The CDR3 DNA is TGCGCCAGCAGGGATAGCGGGGGATACAATGAGCAGTTCTTC.